This TCR beta chain was captured in a study of blood T cell repertoires in COVID-19. For the study at large: T cells, B-cell-depleted T cells, or PBMCs supplied cDNA or gDNA.

This CDR3 is 19 amino acids long. J lost 7 bases, V lost 0 bases, and 16 bases had no gene match. In germline, CDR1 is LGHNA, CDR2 YNFKEQ. Original data processing: Estimation of nucleated cell counts was performed using reference gene primer amplification. Libraries were prepared by immunoSEQ multiplex PCR; TCRdb keeps only in-frame clonotypes and omits some of them. The V and J calls and clone size are taken from that table; D and trimming were inferred from the DNA. The data contain roughly 170,000 clones, under 85% of them seen just once; the ten biggest clones take up roughly 1.3%. This chain connects TRBV4-2 to TRBJ2-2; 8 bases are shared with TRBD2. Sequenced input: peripheral blood. The sequence was obtained from a man between 60 and 70 years old who had recovered from COVID-19. CDR3 DNA sequence: TGTGCCAGCAGCCAAGAAGCGGCGGTTAGCGGGGCAATCGGCGGGGAGCTGTTTTTT. Encoded protein: CASSQEAAVSGAIGGELFF.